This T cell receptor (beta chain) stems from a study of OX40 agonist ivuxolimab in advanced cancers. The CDR3 has 15 amino acids. The J segment lost 4 bases and the V segment lost 3 bases, leaving 0 bases of the junction unmatched. Germline CDR1 reads KGHSH; CDR2 reads LQKENI. Produced via immunoSEQ multiplex PCR; TCRdb's table is partial and in-frame only. The table shows roughly 50,000 clones, with more than 75% occurring only once. V usage is TRBV18 and J usage is TRBJ2-3; 14 nucleotides agree with TRBD2. The sequence was obtained from an adult with an advanced solid tumor such as melanoma, head and neck, liver or kidney cancer. The sample here was CD4+ or CD8+ T cells sorted from blood, taken in a trial of the OX40 agonist ivuxolimab. As DNA, the CDR3 is TGTGCCAGCTCACCGACTAGCGGGGGGGCAGATACGCAGTATTTT. Its translation is CASSPTSGGADTQYF.